This TCR beta chain was captured in a study of STAT5B mutations in CD4+ large granular lymphocyte leukemia. This clone was recorded only once. Trimming cost V 3 bases and J 0 bases, with 12 bases left between them. The CDR3 is 17 residues long. Germline V gene lookup returns CDR1 SGHTA and CDR2 FQGNSA. The repertoire was sequenced with immunoSEQ multiplex PCR; TCRdb's copy has only in-frame clones and lacks some. The table lists 30,000 or so clones, roughly 77% of them singletons. The clonotype was recovered from a human donor in good health. The J gene is TRBJ2-6, the V gene TRBV7-2; a weak D match, TRBD1 (5 bases). Source material: CD4+ T cells from blood buffy coats. CDR3 sequence: CASSFRVGLSGANVLTF. In DNA, the CDR3 is TGTGCCAGCAGCTTCAGGGTAGGGCTCTCTGGGGCCAACGTCCTGACTTTC.